The 15 T cell receptor beta chains in this list originate from one sample, sequenced in a study of identical twins. TCRdb analysed the 5' RACE reads with MiXCR anew, one entry per CDR3 protein. The sample holds 540,000 or so distinct CDR3 sequences; around 22% are singletons and the top ten take approximately 0.5%. This sample was also put to use in a study of yellow fever vaccine responses in identical twins.

The material sequenced was CD4+ T cells sorted from blood. The receptors shown here come from a woman aged 18 to 35 in good health.

V and J are TRBV5-1 and TRBJ1-1; a possible D gene is TRBD1 (5 bases). V was pared by 2 bases and J by 0 bases, with 11 bases between. This CDR3 region has 15 residues. CDR1 is SGHRS and CDR2 is YFSETQ in the germline V gene. The CDR3 nucleotides are TGCGCCAGCAGCTTAACGACAGTAATGAACACTGAAGCTTTCTTT. Its protein product is CASSLTTVMNTEAFF.

This clonotype was observed a handful of times. The gene calls are TRBV18 and TRBJ2-1; D remains unclear. V gave up 0 bases and J gave up 5 bases, with 17 bases separating them. The CDR3 sequence is 17 residues long. Germline CDR1 reads KGHSH; CDR2 reads LQKENI. DNA of the CDR3: TGTGCCAGCTCACCACCGTTGGCCGGGCAAAGGGACAATGAGCAGTTCTTC. Protein: CASSPPLAGQRDNEQFF.

The chain joins TRBV3-1 to TRBJ2-1, with unresolved D. CDR1 and CDR2 from the germline V gene are LGHDT and YNNKEL (reference sequence). Trimming took off 0 bases at V and 9 bases at J, with 12 bases between the two ends. CDR3 size: 14 residues. DNA for the CDR3: TGTGCCAGCAGCCAAGAATGGTTAGGCCCTGAGCAGTTCTTC. Amino acids: CASSQEWLGPEQFF.

This clonotype turned up a few times. The chain joins TRBV3-1 to TRBJ2-2; D possibly corresponds to TRBD1 (6 bases). Germline V gene data show CDR1 as LGHDT and CDR2 as YNNKEL (reference sequence). The CDR3 is 15 amino acids. Trimming left V 2 bases short and J 4 bases short, with 11 bases between. The CDR3 DNA reads TGTGCCAGCAGCCAACCGGGACACCGCACCGGGGAGCTGTTTTTT. It specifies CASSQPGHRTGELFF.

This clonotype was seen only a few times. The chain has TRBV20-1 and TRBJ2-3; tentatively, D is TRBD2 (6 bases). CDR3 size: 15 residues. Looked up from germline, CDR1 is DFQATT and CDR2 is SNEGSKA (reference sequence). Trimming stripped 3 bases from V and 5 bases from J, with 18 bases between. The CDR3: CSASLGGLREDTQYF. Written as DNA, the CDR3 is TGCAGTGCTAGTCTGGGGGGTTTACGGGAAGATACGCAGTATTTT.

The chain couples TRBV3-1 to TRBJ2-3; 7 bases line up with TRBD2. Germline CDR1 and CDR2: LGHDT and YNNKEL (reference sequence). This CDR3 has 16 residues. The V gene end was trimmed by 0 bases and the J gene end by 1 base; junction bases not matched to a gene: 4. DNA of the CDR3: TGTGCCAGCAGCCAAGATCGCAGCGGGGGCACAGATACGCAGTATTTT. It encodes CASSQDRSGGTDTQYF.

The chain recombines TRBV5-1 with TRBJ2-3, with TRBD1 identical over 7 bases. After removal of 7 bases from V and 0 bases from J, the junction contained 5 bases not matched to a gene. The CDR3 contains 14 residues. Germline V gene sequence: CDR1 SGHRS, CDR2 YFSETQ. The CDR3 region has the DNA TGCGCCAGCTATCCGGGACAGAGCACAGATACGCAGTATTTT. It encodes CASYPGQSTDTQYF.

The sample holds many counts of this clonotype. The chain joins TRBV11-2 to TRBJ2-1, with 7 bases that match TRBD2. CDR1 is SGHAT, CDR2 FQNNGV, per germline. The CDR3 consists of 13 residues. V was clipped by 2 bases and J by 11 bases; unmatched bases: 6. CDR3 nucleotide sequence: TGTGCCAGCAGCTTAACGCGGGAGAGCAAGCAGTTCTTC. Protein product: CASSLTRESKQFF.

This clonotype was detected a few times. The chain couples TRBV24-1 to TRBJ2-3, with 8 bases matching TRBD1. The CDR3 runs to 14 residues. In germline, CDR1 is KGHDR, CDR2 SFDVKD. V lost 7 bases to trimming and J lost 6 bases; unmatched junction nucleotides: 8. The CDR3 DNA reads TGTGCCACCAGCCTGACAGGGGCCCTGGATACGCAGTATTTT. This gives the protein CATSLTGALDTQYF.

The sample holds a few counts of this clonotype. The V gene is TRBV28, the J gene TRBJ2-1; D is unresolved. The V gene lost 6 bases and the J gene lost 5 bases, with 14 bases spanning the gap. This CDR3 is built from 14 residues. Germline V CDR1 and CDR2: MDHEN, SYDVKM. The DNA of the CDR3 is TGTGCCAGCAGGAGTGGCAGTTCGAACAATGAGCAGTTCTTC. Encoded protein: CASRSGSSNNEQFF.

V usage is TRBV9 and J usage is TRBJ1-4; 8 nucleotides align to TRBD1. Germline assignment: CDR1 SGDLS and CDR2 YYNGEE. The CDR3 is 15 residues long. With 5 bases clipped from V and 0 bases from J, the junction kept 3 bases outside the gene matches. The chain's CDR3 is CASRQGVATNEKLFF. The DNA of the CDR3 is TGTGCCAGCAGACAGGGGGTTGCAACTAATGAAAAACTGTTTTTT.

The V gene is TRBV6-2 or TRBV6-3, the J gene TRBJ1-5, with 7 bases fitting TRBD1. V was pared by 7 bases and J by 6 bases, with 15 bases of the junction left unmatched. CDR1 is MNHEY, CDR2 SVGEGT, per germline. This CDR3 has 16 amino acids. The CDR3: CASTIFWTGGAQPQHF. For the CDR3, the DNA is TGTGCCAGCACCATCTTTTGGACAGGAGGAGCTCAGCCCCAGCATTTT.

The chain joins TRBV7-2 to TRBJ2-3; either TRBD1 or TRBD2 may fit D (5 bases each). Germline assignment: CDR1 SGHTA and CDR2 FQGNSA. Trimming cost V 3 bases and J 10 bases, with 11 bases left between them. This CDR3 is built from 12 residues. The CDR3 bases are TGTGCCAGCAGCTTCGAAGGGACGGCGCAGTATTTT. Its translation is CASSFEGTAQYF.

V gene TRBV10-3 combines with J gene TRBJ2-7, with a possible D match to TRBD2 (5 bases). Germline V gene lookup returns CDR1 ENHRY and CDR2 SYGVKD. This CDR3 comprises 15 residues. V lost 6 bases and J lost 4, with 19 bases in between. The CDR3 is CAIRASASRTYEQYF. The DNA for the CDR3 is TGTGCCATCAGGGCCTCCGCTAGCAGAACTTACGAGCAGTACTTC.

This clonotype occurred a few times. This sequence joins TRBV20-1 and TRBJ2-7; D gene ambiguous. This CDR3 has 12 amino acids. CDR1 and CDR2 (germline): DFQATT, SNEGSKA (reference sequence). The V and J ends lost 0 bases and 7 bases respectively, with 10 bases between them. The CDR3 DNA reads TGCAGTGCTAGAGAAACGGGCAGTGAGCAGTACTTC. This translates into CSARETGSEQYF.